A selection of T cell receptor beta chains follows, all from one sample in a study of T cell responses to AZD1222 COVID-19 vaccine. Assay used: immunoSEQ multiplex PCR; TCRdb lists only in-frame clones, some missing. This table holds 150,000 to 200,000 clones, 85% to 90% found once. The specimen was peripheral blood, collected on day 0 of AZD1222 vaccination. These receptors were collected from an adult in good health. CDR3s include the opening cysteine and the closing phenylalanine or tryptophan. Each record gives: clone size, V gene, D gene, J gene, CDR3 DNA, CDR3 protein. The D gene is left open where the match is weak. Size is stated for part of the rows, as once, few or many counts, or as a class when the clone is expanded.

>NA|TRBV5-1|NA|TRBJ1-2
TGCGCCAGCAGCTTGGTCCTGCAGGGGAGGGAAGGGGGCTACACCTTC
CASSLVLQGREGGYTF
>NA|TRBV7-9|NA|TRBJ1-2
TGTGCCAGCAGCCTTCAGGGCCGAGACCGCTACACCTTC
CASSLQGRDRYTF
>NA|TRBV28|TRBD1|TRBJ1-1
TGTGCCAGCAGTTACCCGACAGGGGGCGATGCTTTCTTT
CASSYPTGGDAFF
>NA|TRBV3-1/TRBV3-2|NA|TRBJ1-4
TGTGCCAGCAGCCTAGCGCCGGGCCCGAGGGCAGAAAAACTGTTTTTT
CASSLAPGPRAEKLFF
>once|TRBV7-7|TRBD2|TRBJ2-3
TGTGCCAGCAGCCACGGGGCGGGAGGGGATACGCAGTATTTT
CASSHGAGGDTQYF
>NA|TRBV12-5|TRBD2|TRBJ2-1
TGTGCTAGTGGTCCAGGACTAGCGGGAGTTCAGTTCTTC
CASGPGLAGVQFF
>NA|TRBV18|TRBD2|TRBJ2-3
TGTGCCAGCTCACGGTTTCCAAACCTAGCGGGAGGCACAGATACGCAGTATTTT
CASSRFPNLAGGTDTQYF
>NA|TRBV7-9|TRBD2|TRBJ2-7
TGTGCCAGCAGCCCCCCTCCGGGACTAGGCAGTTACGAGCAGTACTTC
CASSPPPGLGSYEQYF
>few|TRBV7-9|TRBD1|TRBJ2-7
TGTGCCAGCAGCTCCAGACAGGGGTCCTACGAGCAGTACTTC
CASSSRQGSYEQYF
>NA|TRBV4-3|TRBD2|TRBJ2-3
TGCGCCAGCAGCCAAGAAGTAGCGGGATTAAATACGCAGTATTTT
CASSQEVAGLNTQYF
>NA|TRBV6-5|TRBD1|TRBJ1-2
TGTGCCAGCAGTTACTCGACAGGGAATGGCTACACCTTC
CASSYSTGNGYTF
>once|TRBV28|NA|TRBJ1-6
TGTGCCAGCACAGAGGGGAAAAGTGGTAATTCACCCCTCCACTTT
CASTEGKSGNSPLHF
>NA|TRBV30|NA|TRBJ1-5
TGTGCCTGGAGTACGGGGGACAACGATCGGCCCCAGCATTTT
CAWSTGDNDRPQHF
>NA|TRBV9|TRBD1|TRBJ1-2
TGTGCCAGCAGCGTAGAACAGGGGGCGGCCAACTATGGCTACACCTTC
CASSVEQGAANYGYTF
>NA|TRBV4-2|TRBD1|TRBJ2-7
TGTGCCAGCAGCCAAGGACAGGGGGTGTCCTACGAGCAGTACTTC
CASSQGQGVSYEQYF
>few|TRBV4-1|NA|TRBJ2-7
TGCGCCAGCAGCCAAGTCGCAGGCTTAGGGAACTACGAGCAGTACTTC
CASSQVAGLGNYEQYF
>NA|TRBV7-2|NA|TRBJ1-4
TGTGCCAGCTGTCGAGGGATTAATGAAAAACTGTTTTTT
CASCRGINEKLFF
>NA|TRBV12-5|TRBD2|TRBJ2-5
TGTGCTAGTGGAGTAGCCTGGAGTATGCGGGGGCAAGAGACCCAGTACTTC
CASGVAWSMRGQETQYF
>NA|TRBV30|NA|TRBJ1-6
TGTGCCTGGAGTTATAATGGACAAGTCTTTTCACCCCTCCACTTT
CAWSYNGQVFSPLHF
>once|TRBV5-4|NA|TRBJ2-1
TGTGCCAGCAGCCTGAATGCCCCCAATGAGCAGTTCTTC
CASSLNAPNEQFF
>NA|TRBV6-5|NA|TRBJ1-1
TGTGCCAGCAGTTCGAGGGGAGGCGACACTGAAGCTTTCTTT
CASSSRGGDTEAFF
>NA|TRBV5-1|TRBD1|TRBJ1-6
TGCGCCAGCAGCTTGGCCGGGACAGGGTTTTCACCCCTCCACTTT
CASSLAGTGFSPLHF